The clone carrying this TCR beta chain occurred a few times. Trimming took 5 bases from V and 7 from J, leaving 15 bases between them. The V gene's germline CDR1 is SGHAT and CDR2 FQNNGV. The CDR3 is 14 residues long. This sample is drawn from a study of cytomegalovirus exposure and HLA in healthy donors. The PCR ran on 60 Vbeta and 13 Jbeta primers. Produced via immunoSEQ multiplex PCR; TCRdb's table is partial and in-frame only. The top ten hold less than 2% of the sample, which has over 100,000 clones, roughly 80% seen once. The source material was PBMCs. The V gene is TRBV11-2, the J gene TRBJ2-1; D not resolved. The TCR sequence derives from a man aged 35 to 55 in good health and CMV-seronegative. This CDR3 is CASSHRIGGNEQFF. The CDR3 DNA is TGTGCCAGCAGCCACAGAATAGGTGGGAATGAGCAGTTCTTC. The full variable domain, its missing parts supplied by reference TRBV11-2 and TRBJ2-1, is EAGVAQSPRYKIIEKRQSVAFWCNPISGHATLYWYQQILGQGPKLLIQFQNNGVVDDSQLPKDRFSAERLKGVDSTLKIQPAKLEDSAVYLCASSHRIGGNEQFFGPGTRLTVL.